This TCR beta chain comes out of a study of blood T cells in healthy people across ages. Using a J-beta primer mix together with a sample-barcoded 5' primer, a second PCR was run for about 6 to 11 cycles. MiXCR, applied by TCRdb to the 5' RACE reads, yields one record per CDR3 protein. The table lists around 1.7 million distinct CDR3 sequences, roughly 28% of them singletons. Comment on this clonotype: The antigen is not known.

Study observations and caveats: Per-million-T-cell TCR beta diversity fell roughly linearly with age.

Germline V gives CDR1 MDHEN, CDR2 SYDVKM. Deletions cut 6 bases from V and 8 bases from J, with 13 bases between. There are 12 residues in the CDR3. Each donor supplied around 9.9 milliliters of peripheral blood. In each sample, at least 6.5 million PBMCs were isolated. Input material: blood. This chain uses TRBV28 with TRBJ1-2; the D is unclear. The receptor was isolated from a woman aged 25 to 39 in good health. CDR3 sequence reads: CASRDSPQGYTF. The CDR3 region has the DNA TGTGCCAGCAGAGATTCCCCGCAGGGCTACACCTTC.